This T cell receptor beta chain was sequenced for a study of T cell changes during pregnancy in multiple sclerosis. Clones were read by immunoSEQ multiplex PCR, and TCRdb kept only the in-frame ones, dropping some. The data contain tens of thousands of clones, 92% of them singletons. V gave up 11 bases and J gave up 5 bases; unmatched junction bases: 11. In germline, CDR1 is SEHNR, CDR2 FQNEAQ (reference sequence). This CDR3 is 13 amino acids long. The rearrangement uses TRBV7-9 and TRBJ2-5, with TRBD2 identical over 7 bases. This receptor was identified in a female donor in good health, enrolled as a control in a pregnancy study. Sequenced material: peripheral blood, taken in the third trimester of pregnancy. CDR3 sequence reads: CASSRGGPETQYF. CDR3 DNA sequence: TGTGCCTCCTCTCGGGGAGGGCCGGAGACCCAGTACTTC.